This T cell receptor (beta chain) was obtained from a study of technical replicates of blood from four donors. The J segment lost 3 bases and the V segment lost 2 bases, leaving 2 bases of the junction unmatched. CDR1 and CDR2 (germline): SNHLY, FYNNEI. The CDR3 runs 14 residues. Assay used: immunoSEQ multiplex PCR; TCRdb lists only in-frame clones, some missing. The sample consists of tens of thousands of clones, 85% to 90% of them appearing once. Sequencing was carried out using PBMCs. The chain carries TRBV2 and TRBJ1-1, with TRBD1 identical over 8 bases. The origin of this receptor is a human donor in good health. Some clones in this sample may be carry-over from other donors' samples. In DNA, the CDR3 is TGTGCCAGCAGTGAATTGACAGGGGACACTGAAGCTTTCTTT. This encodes CASSELTGDTEAFF.